This T cell receptor (beta chain) was obtained from a study of graft-versus-host responses after intestinal transplantation. In the case of this clone: Its specificity is not known.

Study-wide results and limits: GvH clones appeared in recipient marrow, some first in ileum or blood. Peak GvH clone levels in circulation were associated with early post-transplant HvG declines.

TCRdb keeps only in-frame clones here, not all; method: immunoSEQ multiplex PCR. The sample shows 60,000 to 65,000 clones, 89% of them seen only once. Germline lookup yields CDR1 MGHRA and CDR2 YSYEKL. This CDR3 is 16 amino acids long. Graft samples were processed, releasing intraepithelial and lamina propria lymphocytes. The sequence came from a human patient who received an intestinal transplant, so some T cells may come from the graft donor. The J gene is TRBJ2-5, the V gene TRBV4-1; D may be TRBD1 (6 bases). Matching the DNA end better, TRBJ2-7 makes the J call doubtful. Here the sequenced sample was ileum tissue, taken 350 to 400 days after transplant. CDR3 coding DNA: TGCGCCAGCAGCCCCTCCGCGACAGGACCGCCCTACGAGCAGTACTTC. Amino acids: CASSPSATGPPYEQYF.